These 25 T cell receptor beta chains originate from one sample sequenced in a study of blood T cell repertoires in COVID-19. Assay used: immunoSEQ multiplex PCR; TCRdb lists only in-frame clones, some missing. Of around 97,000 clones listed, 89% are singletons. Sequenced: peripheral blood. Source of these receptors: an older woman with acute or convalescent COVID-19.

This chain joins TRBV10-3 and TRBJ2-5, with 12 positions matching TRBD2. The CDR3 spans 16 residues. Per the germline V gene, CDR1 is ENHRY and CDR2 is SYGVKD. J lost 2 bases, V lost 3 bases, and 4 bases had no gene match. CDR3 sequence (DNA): TGTGCCATCAGTGACGAGACTAGCGGGGGTCAAGAGACCCAGTACTTC. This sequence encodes CAISDETSGGQETQYF.

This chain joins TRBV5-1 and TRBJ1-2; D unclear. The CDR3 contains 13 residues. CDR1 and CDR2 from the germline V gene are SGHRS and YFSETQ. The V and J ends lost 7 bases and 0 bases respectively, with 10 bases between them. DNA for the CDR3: TGCGCCAGCCGCAAGGACTCTAACTATGGCTACACCTTC. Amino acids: CASRKDSNYGYTF.

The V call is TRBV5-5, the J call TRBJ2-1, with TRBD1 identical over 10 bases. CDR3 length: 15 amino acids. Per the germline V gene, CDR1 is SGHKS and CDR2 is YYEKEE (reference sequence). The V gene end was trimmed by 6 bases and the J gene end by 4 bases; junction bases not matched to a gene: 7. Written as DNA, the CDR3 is TGTGCCAGCATCCTGGGACAGGGGACATACAATGAGCAGTTCTTC. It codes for CASILGQGTYNEQFF. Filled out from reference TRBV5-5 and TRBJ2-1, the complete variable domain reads DAGVTQSPTHLIKTRGQQVTLRCSPISGHKSVSWYQQVLGQGPQFIFQYYEKEERGRGNFPDRFSARQFPNYSSELNVNALLLGDSALYLCASILGQGTYNEQFFGPGTRLTVL.

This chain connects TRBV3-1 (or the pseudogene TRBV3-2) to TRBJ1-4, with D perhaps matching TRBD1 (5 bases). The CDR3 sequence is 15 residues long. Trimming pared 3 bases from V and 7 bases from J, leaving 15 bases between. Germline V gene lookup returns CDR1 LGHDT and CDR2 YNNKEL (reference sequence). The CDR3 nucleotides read TGTGCCAGCAGCCATCGACAGACATTACGTGAAAAACTGTTTTTT. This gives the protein CASSHRQTLREKLFF.

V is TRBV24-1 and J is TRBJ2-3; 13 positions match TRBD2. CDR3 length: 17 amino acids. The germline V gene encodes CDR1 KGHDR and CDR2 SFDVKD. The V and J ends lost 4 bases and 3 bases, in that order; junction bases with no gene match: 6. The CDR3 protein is CATSDPTSGRRTDTQYF. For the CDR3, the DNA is TGTGCCACCAGTGACCCGACTAGCGGGAGGCGAACAGATACGCAGTATTTT.

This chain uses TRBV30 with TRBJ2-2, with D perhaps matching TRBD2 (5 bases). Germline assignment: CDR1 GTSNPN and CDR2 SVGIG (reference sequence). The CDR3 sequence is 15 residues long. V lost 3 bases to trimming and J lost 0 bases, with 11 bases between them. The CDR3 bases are TGTGCCTGGAGGGGGTGGAGGTCGAACACCGGGGAGCTGTTTTTT. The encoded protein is CAWRGWRSNTGELFF.

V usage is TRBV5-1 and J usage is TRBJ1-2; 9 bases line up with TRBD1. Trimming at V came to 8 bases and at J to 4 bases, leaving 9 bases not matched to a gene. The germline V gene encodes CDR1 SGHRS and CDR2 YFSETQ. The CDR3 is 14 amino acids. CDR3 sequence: CASKTQGAVYGYTF. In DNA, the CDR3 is TGCGCCAGTAAGACACAGGGGGCTGTCTATGGCTACACCTTC.

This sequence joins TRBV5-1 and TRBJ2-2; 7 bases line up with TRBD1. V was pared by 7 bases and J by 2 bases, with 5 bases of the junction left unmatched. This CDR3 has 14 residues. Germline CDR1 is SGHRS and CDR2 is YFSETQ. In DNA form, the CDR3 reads TGCGCCAGCCTGGGACAGACCAACACCGGGGAGCTGTTTTTT. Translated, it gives CASLGQTNTGELFF. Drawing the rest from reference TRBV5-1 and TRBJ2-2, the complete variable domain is KAGVTQTPRYLIKTRGQQVTLSCSPISGHRSVSWYQQTPGQGLQFLFEYFSETQRNKGNFPGRFSGRQFSNSRSEMNVSTLELGDSALYLCASLGQTNTGELFFGEGSRLTVL.

CDR3: CASSQEGTSYNEQFF. CDR3 coding DNA: TGTGCCAGCAGCCAAGAGGGGACTAGCTACAATGAGCAGTTCTTC. V is TRBV3-1 (or the pseudogene TRBV3-2) and J is TRBJ2-1; 8 nucleotides line up with TRBD2. Trimming took 0 bases from V and 3 from J; bases not matched to a gene: 1. The CDR3 is 15 residues long. Germline CDR1 reads LGHDT; CDR2 reads YNNKEL (reference sequence).

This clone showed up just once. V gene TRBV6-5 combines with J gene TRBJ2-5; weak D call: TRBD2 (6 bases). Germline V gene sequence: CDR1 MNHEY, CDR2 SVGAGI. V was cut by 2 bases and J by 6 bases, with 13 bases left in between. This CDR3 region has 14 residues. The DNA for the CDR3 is TGTGCCAGCAGTTACGTCGCTGCGGGGCAGACCCAGTACTTC. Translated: CASSYVAAGQTQYF.

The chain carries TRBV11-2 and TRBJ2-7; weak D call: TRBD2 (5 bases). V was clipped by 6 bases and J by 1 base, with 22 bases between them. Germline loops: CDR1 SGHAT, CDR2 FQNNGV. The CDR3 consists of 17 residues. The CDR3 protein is CASRLTPAGGGSYEQYV. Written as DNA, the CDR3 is TGTGCCAGCAGGCTTACTCCGGCCGGCGGAGGATCCTACGAGCAGTACGTC.

This chain's CDR3 is CASSPGLVSGNTIYF. The CDR3 coding sequence is TGTGCCAGCAGCCCCGGACTGGTATCTGGAAACACCATATATTTT. The V call is TRBV7-9, the J call TRBJ1-3; D gene ambiguous. Trimming took off 5 bases at V and 1 base at J, with 12 bases between the two ends. Germline lookup yields CDR1 SEHNR and CDR2 FQNEAQ (reference sequence). The CDR3 runs to 15 residues.

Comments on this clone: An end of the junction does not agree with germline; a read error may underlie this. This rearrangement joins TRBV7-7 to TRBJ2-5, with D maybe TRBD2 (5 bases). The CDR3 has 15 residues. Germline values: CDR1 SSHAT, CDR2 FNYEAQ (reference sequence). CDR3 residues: CASSPGRVAKETQYF. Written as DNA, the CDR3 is TGTGCTAGCAGCCCGGGAAGGGTAGCAAAAGAGACCCAGTACTTC.

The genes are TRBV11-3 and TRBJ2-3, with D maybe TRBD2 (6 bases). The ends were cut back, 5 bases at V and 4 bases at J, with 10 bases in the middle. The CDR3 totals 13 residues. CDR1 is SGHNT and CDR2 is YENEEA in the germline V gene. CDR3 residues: CASSPGVADTQYF. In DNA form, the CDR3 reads TGTGCCAGCAGCCCGGGGGTCGCAGATACGCAGTATTTT.

In DNA, the CDR3 is TGTGCCAGCAGGTCGACAGGGGGCAATGAAAAACTGTTTTTT. Amino acids: CASRSTGGNEKLFF. The rearrangement uses TRBV5-4 and TRBJ1-4; 10 bases fit TRBD1. The CDR3 length is 14 residues. Germline V CDR1 and CDR2: SGHNT, YYREEE (reference sequence). The V and J ends lost 5 bases and 5 bases, in that order; junction bases with no gene match: 3.

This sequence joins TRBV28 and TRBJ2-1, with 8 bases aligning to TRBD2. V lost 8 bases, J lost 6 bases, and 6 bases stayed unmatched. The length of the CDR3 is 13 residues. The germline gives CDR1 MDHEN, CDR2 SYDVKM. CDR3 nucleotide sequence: TGTGCCAGCGGGACTAGAACACTCAATGAGCAGTTCTTC. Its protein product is CASGTRTLNEQFF.

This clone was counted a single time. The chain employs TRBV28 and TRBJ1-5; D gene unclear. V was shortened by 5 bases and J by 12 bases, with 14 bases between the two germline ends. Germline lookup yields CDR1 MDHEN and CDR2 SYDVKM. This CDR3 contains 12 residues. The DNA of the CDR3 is TGTGCCAGCAGTACCCCCTCTCAGAACCAGCATTTT. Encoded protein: CASSTPSQNQHF.

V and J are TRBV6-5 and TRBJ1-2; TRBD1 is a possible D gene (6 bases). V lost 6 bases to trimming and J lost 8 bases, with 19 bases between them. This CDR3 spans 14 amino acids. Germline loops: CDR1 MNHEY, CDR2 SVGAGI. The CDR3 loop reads CASSPSGQGSGYTF. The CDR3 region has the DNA TGTGCCAGCAGCCCCTCCGGGCAGGGGAGCGGCTACACCTTC.

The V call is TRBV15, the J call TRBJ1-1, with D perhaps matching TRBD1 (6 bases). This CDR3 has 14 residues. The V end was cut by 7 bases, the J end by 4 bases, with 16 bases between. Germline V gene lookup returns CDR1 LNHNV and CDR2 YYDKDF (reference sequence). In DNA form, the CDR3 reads TGTGCCACCAACACCGGGACATTCCTCACTGAAGCTTTCTTT. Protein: CATNTGTFLTEAFF.

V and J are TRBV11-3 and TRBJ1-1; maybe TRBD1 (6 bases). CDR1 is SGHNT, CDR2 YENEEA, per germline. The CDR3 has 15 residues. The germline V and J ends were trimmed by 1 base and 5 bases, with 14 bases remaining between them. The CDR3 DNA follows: TGTGCCAGCAGCTTAGGCGGGGGCCGGGCGACTGAAGCTTTCTTT. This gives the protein CASSLGGGRATEAFF.

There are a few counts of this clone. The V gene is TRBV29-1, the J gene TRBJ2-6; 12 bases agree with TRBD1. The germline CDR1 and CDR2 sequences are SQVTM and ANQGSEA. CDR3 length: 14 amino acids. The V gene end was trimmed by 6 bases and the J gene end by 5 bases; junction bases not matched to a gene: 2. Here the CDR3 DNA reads TGCAGCGTGGGGACAGGGGGCAGGGCCAACGTCCTGACTTTC. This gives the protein CSVGTGGRANVLTF.

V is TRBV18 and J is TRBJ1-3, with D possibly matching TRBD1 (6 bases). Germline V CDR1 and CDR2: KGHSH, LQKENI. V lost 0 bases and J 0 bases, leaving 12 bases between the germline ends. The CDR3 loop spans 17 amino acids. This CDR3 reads CASSPPSTGHSGNTIYF. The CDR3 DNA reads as TGTGCCAGCTCACCACCATCGACAGGACACTCTGGAAACACCATATATTTT.

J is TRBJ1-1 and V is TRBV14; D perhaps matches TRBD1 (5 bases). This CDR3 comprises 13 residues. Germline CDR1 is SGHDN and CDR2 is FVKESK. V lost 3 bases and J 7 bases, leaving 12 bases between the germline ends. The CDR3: CASSQARTNEAFF. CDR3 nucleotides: TGTGCCAGCAGCCAGGCGAGGACAAATGAAGCTTTCTTT.

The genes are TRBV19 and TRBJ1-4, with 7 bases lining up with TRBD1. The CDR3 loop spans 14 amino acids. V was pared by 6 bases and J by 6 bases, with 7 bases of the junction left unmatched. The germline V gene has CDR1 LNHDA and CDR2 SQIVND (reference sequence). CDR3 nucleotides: TGTGCCAGTAGCCGGACAGGAGCGGATGAAAAACTGTTTTTT. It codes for CASSRTGADEKLFF.

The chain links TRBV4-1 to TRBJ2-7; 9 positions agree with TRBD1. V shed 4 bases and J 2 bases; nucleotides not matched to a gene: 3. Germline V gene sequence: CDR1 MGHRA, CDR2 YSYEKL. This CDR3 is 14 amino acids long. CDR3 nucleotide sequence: TGCGCCAGCAGCCTGAACAGGGGGCCCTACGAGCAGTACGTC. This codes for CASSLNRGPYEQYV.